This T cell receptor beta chain is from a study of STAT3 mutations in large granular lymphocyte leukemia. The wider study: Among longitudinally sequenced T-LGLL patients, roughly half had canonical activating STAT3 mutations detected.

V was pared by 5 bases and J by 3 bases, with 17 bases between. The CDR3 runs 16 residues. Germline V gene sequence: CDR1 SGHTA, CDR2 FQGNSA. Libraries were prepared by immunoSEQ multiplex PCR; TCRdb keeps only in-frame clonotypes and omits some of them. The sample shows fewer than 11,000 clones, approximately 90% of them seen only once. Overall study findings and caveats: At least one immunodominant TCR beta clonotype appeared in every T-cell large granular lymphocyte leukemia patient. In several patients, dominant TCR clone burden exceeded STAT3 mutant burden, suggesting STAT3 mutation arose secondarily. Treatment regimens differed across patients between samplings.

This clone showed up just a few times. Its antigen is still unknown. The chain uses TRBV7-2 and TRBJ1-3; D is possibly TRBD1 (6 bases). The TCR comes from a man aged 60 to 75 with T-cell large granular lymphocyte leukemia. Some clones in this sample may be carry-over from other donors' samples. The specimen sequenced was peripheral blood mononuclear cells. The CDR3 reads CASSPYAGTLGNTIYF. The DNA for the CDR3 is TGTGCCAGCAGCCCCTATGCCGGGACACTTGGAAACACCATATATTTT.